The 7 T cell receptor beta chains in this list originate from one sample, sequenced in a study of blood T cell repertoires in COVID-19. Clones were sequenced by immunoSEQ multiplex PCR, and TCRdb holds only the in-frame ones, with some missing. Here the sample spans 200,000 to 300,000 clones, around nine tenths being singletons. Sequenced material: peripheral blood. These receptors all come from a woman aged 55-70 years with COVID-19, enrolled during active disease.

CDR3 sequence (DNA): TGTGCCAGCAGTACCGGGACTAGCGGGAGTTTAACAGATACGCAGTATTTT. Translating it yields CASSTGTSGSLTDTQYF. The rearrangement links TRBV11-3 to TRBJ2-3; 14 bases line up with TRBD2. J was trimmed by 3 bases and V by 6 bases; bases with no gene match: 8. CDR1 SGHNT and CDR2 YENEEA come from the germline V gene. The CDR3 spans 17 residues.

The chain is built from TRBV5-6 and TRBJ1-1, with a tentative D call TRBD1 (6 bases). The CDR3 sequence is 16 residues long. From germline, CDR1 is SGHDT and CDR2 YYEEEE. Trimming cost V 4 bases and J 1 base, with 17 bases left between them. The CDR3 reads CASSLAGGEKNTEAFF. The CDR3 bases are TGTGCCAGCAGCCTCGCGGGGGGCGAAAAGAACACTGAAGCTTTCTTT.

This chain's CDR3 is CASSQRHGDGNSNQPQHF. For the CDR3, the DNA is TGTGCCAGCTCTCAAAGACACGGGGATGGGAATAGCAATCAGCCCCAGCATTTT. The chain carries TRBV7-2 and TRBJ1-5; D remains unclear. The ends were cut back, 8 bases at V and 0 bases at J, with 23 bases in the middle. The CDR3 extends over 18 amino acids. Germline V CDR1 and CDR2: SGHTA, FQGNSA.

J is TRBJ1-5 and V is TRBV28; D possibly corresponds to TRBD1 (6 bases). Trimming left V 5 bases short and J 4 bases short, with 12 bases between. Germline values: CDR1 MDHEN, CDR2 SYDVKM. The CDR3 spans 14 residues. The CDR3 DNA reads as TGTGCCAGCAGTACCCTAGACAGGAATCAGCCCCAGCATTTT. This sequence encodes CASSTLDRNQPQHF. Full variable domain (outside the CDR3, taken from reference TRBV28 and TRBJ1-5): DVKVTQSSRYLVKRTGEKVFLECVQDMDHENMFWYRQDPGLGLRLIYFSYDVKMKEKGDIPEGYSVSREKKERFSLILESASTNQTSMYLCASSTLDRNQPQHFGDGTRLSIL.

V gene TRBV9 combines with J gene TRBJ2-1, with D perhaps TRBD1 (6 bases). This CDR3 region has 15 residues. The germline V gene has CDR1 SGDLS and CDR2 YYNGEE. V dropped 0 bases and J dropped 9 bases, with 16 bases sitting between them. The CDR3 DNA reads as TGTGCCAGCAGCGTAGGTGGGGGCACCCCCCCTGAGCAGTTCTTC. Protein sequence: CASSVGGGTPPEQFF.

The rearrangement uses TRBV7-8 and TRBJ1-4, with 11 bases fitting TRBD1. This CDR3 is built from 19 residues. V was clipped by 5 bases and J by 7 bases; unmatched bases: 18. Germline assignment: CDR1 SGHVS and CDR2 FQNEAQ. CDR3 nucleotides: TGTGCCAGCAGCCCCCCCAGGACAGGGGGCTTAAAGCGGGGTGAAAAACTGTTTTTT. It encodes CASSPPRTGGLKRGEKLFF.

The rearrangement uses TRBV19 and TRBJ2-7; TRBD1 is a possible D gene (5 bases). Trimming stripped 5 bases from V and 7 bases from J, with 21 bases between. CDR1 is LNHDA, CDR2 SQIVND, per germline (reference sequence). The CDR3 is made up of 15 amino acids. CDR3 nucleotides: TGTGCCAGTAGTGAAGTTGGTCAGGGCCCTACGGAGCAGTACTTC. Protein sequence: CASSEVGQGPTEQYF.